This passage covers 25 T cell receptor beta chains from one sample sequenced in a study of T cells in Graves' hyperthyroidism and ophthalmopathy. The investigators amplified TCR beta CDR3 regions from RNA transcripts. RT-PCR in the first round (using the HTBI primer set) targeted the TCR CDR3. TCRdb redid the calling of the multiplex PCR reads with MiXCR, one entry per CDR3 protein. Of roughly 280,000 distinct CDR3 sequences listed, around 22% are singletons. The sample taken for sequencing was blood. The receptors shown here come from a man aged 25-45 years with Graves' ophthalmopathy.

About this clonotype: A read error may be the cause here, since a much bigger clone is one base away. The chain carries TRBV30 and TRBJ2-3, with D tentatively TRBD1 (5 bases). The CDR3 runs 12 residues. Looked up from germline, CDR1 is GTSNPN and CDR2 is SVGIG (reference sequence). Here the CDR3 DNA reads TGTGCCCGGAGCAGGGCCACAGATACGCAGTATTTT. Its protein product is CARSRATDTQYF.

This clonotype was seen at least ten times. Here the CDR3 reads CASSSDGTRYGYTF. CDR3 DNA sequence: TGTGCCAGCAGCTCGGACGGCACGCGCTATGGCTACACCTTC. V is TRBV11-2 and J is TRBJ1-2; D is unresolved. This CDR3 contains 14 residues. V lost 4 bases to trimming and J lost 4 bases, with 13 bases between them. CDR1 and CDR2 from the germline V gene are SGHAT and FQNNGV.

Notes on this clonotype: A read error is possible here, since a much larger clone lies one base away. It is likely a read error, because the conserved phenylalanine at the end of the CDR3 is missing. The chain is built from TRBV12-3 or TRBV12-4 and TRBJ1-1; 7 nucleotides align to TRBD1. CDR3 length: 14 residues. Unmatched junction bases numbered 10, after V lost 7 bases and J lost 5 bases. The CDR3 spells CASIETGVWTEAFL. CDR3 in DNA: TGTGCCAGCATCGAAACAGGGGTTTGGACTGAAGCTTTCTTA.

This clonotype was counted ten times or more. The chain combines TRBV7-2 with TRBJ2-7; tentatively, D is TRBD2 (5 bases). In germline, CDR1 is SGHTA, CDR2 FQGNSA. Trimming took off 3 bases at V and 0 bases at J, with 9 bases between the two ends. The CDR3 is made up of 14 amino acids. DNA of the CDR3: TGTGCCAGCAGCTTCCTAGCCGGCTCCTACGAGCAGTACTTC. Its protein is CASSFLAGSYEQYF.

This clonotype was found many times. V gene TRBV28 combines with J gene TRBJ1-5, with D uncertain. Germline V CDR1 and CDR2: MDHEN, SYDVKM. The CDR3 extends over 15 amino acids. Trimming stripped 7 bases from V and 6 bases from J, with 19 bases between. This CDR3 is CASIEAGPRGQPQHF. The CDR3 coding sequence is TGTGCCAGCATCGAGGCCGGGCCACGGGGTCAGCCCCAGCATTTT.

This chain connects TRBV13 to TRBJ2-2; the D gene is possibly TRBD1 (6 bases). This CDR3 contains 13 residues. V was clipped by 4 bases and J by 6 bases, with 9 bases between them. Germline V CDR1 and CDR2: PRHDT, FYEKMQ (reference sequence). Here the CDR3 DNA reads TGTGCCAGCAGCTCATCAGGGGCCGGGGAGCTGTTTTTT. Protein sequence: CASSSSGAGELFF. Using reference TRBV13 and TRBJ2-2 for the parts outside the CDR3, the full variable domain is AAGVIQSPRHLIKEKRETATLKCYPIPRHDTVYWYQQGPGQDPQFLISFYEKMQSDKGSIPDRFSAQQFSDYHSELNMSSLELGDSALYFCASSSSGAGELFFGEGSRLTVL.

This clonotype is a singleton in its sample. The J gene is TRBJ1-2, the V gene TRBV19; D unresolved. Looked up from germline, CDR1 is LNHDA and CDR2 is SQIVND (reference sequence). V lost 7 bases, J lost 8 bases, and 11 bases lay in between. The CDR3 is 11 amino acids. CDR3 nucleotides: TGTGCCAGTAATCTGGGAGGCGGCTACACCTTC. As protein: CASNLGGGYTF.

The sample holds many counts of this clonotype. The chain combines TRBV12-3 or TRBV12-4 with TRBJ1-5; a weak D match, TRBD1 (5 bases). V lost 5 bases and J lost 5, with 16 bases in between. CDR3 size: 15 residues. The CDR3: CASSRGGRLDQPQHF. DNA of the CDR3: TGTGCCAGCAGTCGGGGCGGCAGATTAGATCAGCCCCAGCATTTT.

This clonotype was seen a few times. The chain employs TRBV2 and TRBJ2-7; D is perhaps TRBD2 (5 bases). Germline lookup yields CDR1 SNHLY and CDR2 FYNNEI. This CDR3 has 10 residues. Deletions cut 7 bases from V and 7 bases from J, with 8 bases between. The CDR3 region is CASIEGEQYF. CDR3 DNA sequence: TGTGCCAGCATTGAGGGTGAGCAGTACTTC.

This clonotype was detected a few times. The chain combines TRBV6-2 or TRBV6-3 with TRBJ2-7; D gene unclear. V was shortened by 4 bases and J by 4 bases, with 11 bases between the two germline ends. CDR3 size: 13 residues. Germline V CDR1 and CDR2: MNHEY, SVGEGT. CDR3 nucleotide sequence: TGTGCCAGCAGTTCAAGTATCAAATACGAGCAGTACTTC. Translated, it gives CASSSSIKYEQYF.

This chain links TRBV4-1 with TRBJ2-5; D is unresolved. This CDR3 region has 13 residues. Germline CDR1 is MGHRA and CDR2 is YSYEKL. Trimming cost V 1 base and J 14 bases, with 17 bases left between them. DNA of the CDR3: TGCGCCAGCAGCCAAGTTGCTACACTGGGCGTTTACTTC. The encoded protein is CASSQVATLGVYF.

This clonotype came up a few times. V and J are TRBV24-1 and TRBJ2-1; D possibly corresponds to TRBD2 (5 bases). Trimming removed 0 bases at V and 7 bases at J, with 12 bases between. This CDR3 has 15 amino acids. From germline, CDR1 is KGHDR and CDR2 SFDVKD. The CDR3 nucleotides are TGTGCCACCAGTGATTTGTTGGGAGTTGGGAATGAGCAGTTCTTC. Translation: CATSDLLGVGNEQFF.

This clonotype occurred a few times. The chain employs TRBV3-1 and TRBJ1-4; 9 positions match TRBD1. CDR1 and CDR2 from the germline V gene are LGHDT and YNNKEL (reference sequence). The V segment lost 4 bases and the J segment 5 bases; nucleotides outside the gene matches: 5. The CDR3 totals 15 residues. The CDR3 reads CASSRSGTGNEKLFF. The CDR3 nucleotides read TGTGCCAGCAGCCGGTCCGGGACAGGGAATGAAAAACTGTTTTTT. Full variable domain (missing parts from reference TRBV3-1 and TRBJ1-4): DTAVSQTPKYLVTQMGNDKSIKCEQNLGHDTMYWYKQDSKKFLKIMFSYNNKELIINETVPNRFSPKSPDKAHLNLHINSLELGDSAVYFCASSRSGTGNEKLFFGSGTQLSVL.

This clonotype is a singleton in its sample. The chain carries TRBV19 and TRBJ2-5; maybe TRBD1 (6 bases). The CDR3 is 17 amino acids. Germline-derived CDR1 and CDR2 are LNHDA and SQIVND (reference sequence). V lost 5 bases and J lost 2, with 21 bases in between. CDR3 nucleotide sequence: TGTGCCAGTAGTTCAATCCCCAACAGGGTGAGGCAAGAGACCCAGTACTTC. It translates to CASSSIPNRVRQETQYF.

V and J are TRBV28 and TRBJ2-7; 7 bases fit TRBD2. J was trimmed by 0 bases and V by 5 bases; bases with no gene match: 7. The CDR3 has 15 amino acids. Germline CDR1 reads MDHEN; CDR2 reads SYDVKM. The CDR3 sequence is CASSQTSVSSYEQYF. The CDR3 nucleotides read TGTGCCAGCAGTCAAACTAGCGTCAGCTCCTACGAGCAGTACTTC.

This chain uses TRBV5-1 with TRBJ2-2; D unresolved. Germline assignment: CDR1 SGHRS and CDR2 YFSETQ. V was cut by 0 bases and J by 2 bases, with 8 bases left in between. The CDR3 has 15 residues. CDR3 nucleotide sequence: TGCGCCAGCAGCTTGGTTTGGGGAAACACCGGGGAGCTGTTTTTT. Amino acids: CASSLVWGNTGELFF. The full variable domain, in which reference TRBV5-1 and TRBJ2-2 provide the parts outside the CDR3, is KAGVTQTPRYLIKTRGQQVTLSCSPISGHRSVSWYQQTPGQGLQFLFEYFSETQRNKGNFPGRFSGRQFSNSRSEMNVSTLELGDSALYLCASSLVWGNTGELFFGEGSRLTVL.

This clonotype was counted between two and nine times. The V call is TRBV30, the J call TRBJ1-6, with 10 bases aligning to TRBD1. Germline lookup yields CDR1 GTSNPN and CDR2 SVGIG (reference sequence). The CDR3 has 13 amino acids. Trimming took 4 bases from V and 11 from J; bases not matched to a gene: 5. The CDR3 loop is CAWKGTGEAPLHF. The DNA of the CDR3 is TGTGCCTGGAAGGGGACAGGGGAAGCACCCCTCCACTTT. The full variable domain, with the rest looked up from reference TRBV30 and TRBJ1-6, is SQTIHQWPATLVQPVGSPLSLECTVEGTSNPNLYWYRQAAGRGLQLLFYSVGIGQISSEVPQNLSASRPQDRQFILSSKKLLLSDSGFYLCAWKGTGEAPLHFGNGTRLTVT.

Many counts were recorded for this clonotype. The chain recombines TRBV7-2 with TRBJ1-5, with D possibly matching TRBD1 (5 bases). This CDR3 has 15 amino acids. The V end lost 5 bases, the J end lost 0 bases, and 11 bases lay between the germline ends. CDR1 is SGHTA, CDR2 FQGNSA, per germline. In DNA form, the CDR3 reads TGTGCCAGCAGCGCCCGGGGGAATAGCAATCAGCCCCAGCATTTT. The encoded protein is CASSARGNSNQPQHF.

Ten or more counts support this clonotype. The CDR3 loop is CASSPTLADTQYF. The DNA for the CDR3 is TGTGCCAGCTCACCAACCCTAGCAGATACGCAGTATTTT. The chain uses TRBV18 and TRBJ2-3; D gene uncertain. The V gene lost 2 bases and the J gene lost 4 bases, with 7 bases spanning the gap. This CDR3 comprises 13 residues. Germline V gives CDR1 KGHSH, CDR2 LQKENI. The whole variable domain, remainder taken from reference TRBV18 and TRBJ2-3, is NAGVMQNPRHLVRRRGQEARLRCSPMKGHSHVYWYRQLPEEGLKFMVYLQKENIIDESGMPKERFSAEFPKEGPSILRIQQVVRGDSAAYFCASSPTLADTQYFGPGTRLTVL.

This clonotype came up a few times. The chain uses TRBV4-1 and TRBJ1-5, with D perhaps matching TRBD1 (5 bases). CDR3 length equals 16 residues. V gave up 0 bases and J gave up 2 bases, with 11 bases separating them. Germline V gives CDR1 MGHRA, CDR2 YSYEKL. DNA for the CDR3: TGCGCCAGCAGCCAAGAGGGGGGTTGGCGCAATCAGCCCCAGCATTTT. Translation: CASSQEGGWRNQPQHF.

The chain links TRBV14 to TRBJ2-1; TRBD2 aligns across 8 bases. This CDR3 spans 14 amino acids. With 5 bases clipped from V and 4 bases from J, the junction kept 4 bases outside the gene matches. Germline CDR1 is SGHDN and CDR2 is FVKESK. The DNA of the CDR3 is TGTGCCAGCAGCTCTTTAGCGGGGTACAATGAGCAGTTCTTC. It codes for CASSSLAGYNEQFF.

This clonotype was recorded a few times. CDR3 region: CASSPKGQLNTEAFF. The CDR3 nucleotides read TGTGCCAGCTCACCTAAGGGACAATTGAACACTGAAGCTTTCTTT. The chain uses TRBV18 and TRBJ1-1; the D gene is possibly TRBD1 (6 bases). CDR1 is KGHSH and CDR2 is LQKENI in the germline V gene. This CDR3 is built from 15 residues. V was cut by 3 bases and J by 0 bases, with 11 bases left in between.

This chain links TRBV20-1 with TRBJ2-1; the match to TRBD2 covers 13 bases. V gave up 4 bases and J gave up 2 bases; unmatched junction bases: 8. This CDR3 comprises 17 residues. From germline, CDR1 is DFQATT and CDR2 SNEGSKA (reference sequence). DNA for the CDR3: TGCAGTGCTAAGGGACTAGCGGGAAGGGTCCCCTACAATGAGCAGTTCTTC. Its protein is CSAKGLAGRVPYNEQFF.

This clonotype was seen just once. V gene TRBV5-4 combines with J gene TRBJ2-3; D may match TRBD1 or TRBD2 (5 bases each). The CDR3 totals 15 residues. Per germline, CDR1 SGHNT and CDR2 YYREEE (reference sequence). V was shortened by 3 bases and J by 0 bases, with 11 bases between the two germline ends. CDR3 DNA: TGTGCCAGCAGCTCTGGGGGTGGGAGCACAGATACGCAGTATTTT. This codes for CASSSGGGSTDTQYF.

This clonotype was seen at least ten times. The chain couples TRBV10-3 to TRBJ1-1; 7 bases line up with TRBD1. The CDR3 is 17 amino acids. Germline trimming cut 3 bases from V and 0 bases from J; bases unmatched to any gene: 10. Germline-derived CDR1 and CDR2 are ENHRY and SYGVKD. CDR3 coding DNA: TGTGCCATCAGTGATATGGGCAGGGGGTTTATGAACACTGAAGCTTTCTTT. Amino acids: CAISDMGRGFMNTEAFF.